This TCR beta chain derives from a study of CD8 T cells in ankylosing spondylitis. Study outcomes and limitations: It appeared that ankylosing spondylitis blood was characterized by a TCR beta motif of several highly homologous variants.

A single record per CDR3 protein comes from TCRdb applying MiXCR to the 5' RACE reads. The table lists more than 400,000 distinct CDR3 sequences, approximately 5.3% of them singletons. The germline V gene encodes CDR1 ENHRY and CDR2 SYGVKD. Trimming took off 5 bases at V and 2 bases at J, with 12 bases between the two ends. CDR3 length equals 15 residues. With respect to this clonotype: Its antigen is unknown.

The material sequenced was blood, either unsorted or a sorted T cell fraction (not recorded which). This TCR was sampled from a male donor with ankylosing spondylitis. The chain couples TRBV10-3 to TRBJ2-2; TRBD1 might be the D (6 bases). Here the CDR3 DNA reads TGTGCCATCAGTTCCGGGACAAGTAACACCGGGGAGCTGTTTTTT. Its protein product is CAISSGTSNTGELFF.